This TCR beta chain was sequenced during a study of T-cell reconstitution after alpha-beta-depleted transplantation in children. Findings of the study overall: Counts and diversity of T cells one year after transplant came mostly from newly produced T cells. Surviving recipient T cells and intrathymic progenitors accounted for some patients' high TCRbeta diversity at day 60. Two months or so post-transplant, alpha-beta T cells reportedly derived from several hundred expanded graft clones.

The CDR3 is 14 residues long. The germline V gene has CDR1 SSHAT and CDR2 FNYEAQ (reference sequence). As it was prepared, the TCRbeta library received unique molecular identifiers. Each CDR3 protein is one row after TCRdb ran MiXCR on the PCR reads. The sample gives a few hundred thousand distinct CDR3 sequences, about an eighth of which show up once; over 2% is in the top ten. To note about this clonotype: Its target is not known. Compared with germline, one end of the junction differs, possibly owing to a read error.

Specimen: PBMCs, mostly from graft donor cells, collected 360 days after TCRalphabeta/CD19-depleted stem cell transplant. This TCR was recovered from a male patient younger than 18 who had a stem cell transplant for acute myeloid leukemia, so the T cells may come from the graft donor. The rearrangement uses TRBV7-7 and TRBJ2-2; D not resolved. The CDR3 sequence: CASSRVFAGGELFF. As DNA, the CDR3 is TGTGCTAGCAGCCGCGTTTTTGCTGGCGGGGAGCTGTTTTTT.